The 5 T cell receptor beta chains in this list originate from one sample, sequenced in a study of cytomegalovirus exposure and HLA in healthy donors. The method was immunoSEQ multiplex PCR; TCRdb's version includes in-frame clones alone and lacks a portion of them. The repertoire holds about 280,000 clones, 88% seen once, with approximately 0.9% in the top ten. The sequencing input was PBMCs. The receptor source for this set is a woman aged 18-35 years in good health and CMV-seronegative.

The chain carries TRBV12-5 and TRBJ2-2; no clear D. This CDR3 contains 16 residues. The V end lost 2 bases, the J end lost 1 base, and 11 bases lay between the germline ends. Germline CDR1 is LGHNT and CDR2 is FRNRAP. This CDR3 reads CASGLPPAGNTGELFF. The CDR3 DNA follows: TGTGCTAGTGGTTTGCCCCCGGCAGGGAACACCGGGGAGCTGTTTTTT.

The CDR3 sequence: CASLDNAGELFF. The CDR3 DNA reads TGTGCCAGCCTTGACAACGCCGGGGAGCTGTTTTTT. The genes are TRBV28 and TRBJ2-2; D remains unclear. The CDR3 length is 12 residues. V lost 8 bases and J 6 bases, leaving 10 bases between the germline ends. The germline V gene has CDR1 MDHEN and CDR2 SYDVKM.

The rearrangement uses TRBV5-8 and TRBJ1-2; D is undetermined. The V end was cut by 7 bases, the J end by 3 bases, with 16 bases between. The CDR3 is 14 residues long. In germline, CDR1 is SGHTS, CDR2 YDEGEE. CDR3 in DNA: TGTGCCAGCCACAACCGGGTATGGGACTATGGCTACACCTTC. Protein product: CASHNRVWDYGYTF. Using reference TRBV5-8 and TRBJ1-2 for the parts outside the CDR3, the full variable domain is EAGVTQSPTHLIKTRGQQATLRCSPISGHTSVYWYQQALGLGLQFLLWYDEGEERNRGNFPPRFSGRQFPNYSSELNVNALELEDSALYLCASHNRVWDYGYTFGSGTRLTVV.

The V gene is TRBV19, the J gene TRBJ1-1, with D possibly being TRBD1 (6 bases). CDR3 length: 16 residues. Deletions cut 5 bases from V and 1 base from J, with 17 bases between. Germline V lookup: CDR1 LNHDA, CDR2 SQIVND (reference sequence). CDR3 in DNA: TGTGCCAGTAGTCGCCGCCCTGGCAGGGGGAACACTGAAGCTTTCTTT. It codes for CASSRRPGRGNTEAFF.

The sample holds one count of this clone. The CDR3 sequence is CASSGPGLAVDTQYF. The CDR3 DNA is TGTGCCAGCAGCGGGCCGGGACTCGCGGTTGATACGCAGTATTTT. This chain links TRBV9 with TRBJ2-3; tentatively, D is TRBD2 (6 bases). The CDR3 covers 15 residues. The V gene lost 3 bases and the J gene lost 6 bases, with 17 bases spanning the gap. CDR1 SGDLS and CDR2 YYNGEE come from the germline V gene.